The rows below give T cell receptor beta chains drawn from one sample of a study of shared clonotypes between healthy human individuals. Here immunoSEQ multiplex PCR was the method, and the copy in TCRdb shows in-frame clones only, minus some. This sample has around 2.1 million clones, with 85% to 95% found just once. The specimen sequenced was naive CD8+ T cells from PBMCs. These receptors originate from a man in his late teens or twenties in good health. Some clones in this sample may be carry-over from other donors' samples. Each CDR3 is given with its conserved first and last residue. Fields, in order: D gene, V gene, J gene, clone size, CDR3 DNA, CDR3 protein. A D gene is named only where the DNA matches it firmly. Part of the rows lack a size; the others show once, few, many or a class for expanded clones.

>-|TRBV27|TRBJ1-5|once
TGTGCCAGCAGCCTCCAGGGTAGCAATCAGCCCCAGCATTTT
CASSLQGSNQPQHF
>TRBD2|TRBV30|TRBJ2-1|-
TGTGCCTGGAGTAGTCGCGGGAGTTCCTACAATGAGCAGTTCTTC
CAWSSRGSSYNEQFF
>-|TRBV9|TRBJ2-7|-
TGTGCCAGCAGCGTAGGGGCAGGGGGGCTCTACGAGCAGTACTTC
CASSVGAGGLYEQYF
>-|TRBV5-6|TRBJ2-2|-
TGTGCCAGCAGCTTGGGTGAGGTTCGCACCGGGGAGCTGTTTTTT
CASSLGEVRTGELFF
>-|TRBV25-1|TRBJ1-6|once
TGTGCCAGCAGGGTGGGGCAGGGAGATTCACCCCTCCACTTT
CASRVGQGDSPLHF
>-|TRBV2|TRBJ2-1|-
TGTGCCAGCGGTTTGAAGATATACAATGAGCAGTTCTTC
CASGLKIYNEQFF
>-|TRBV27|TRBJ1-5|-
TGTGCCAGCAGTTTATCACCGGGAACGGGCAATCAGCCCCAGCATTTT
CASSLSPGTGNQPQHF
>-|TRBV5-8|TRBJ1-2|-
TGTGCCAGCAGCTCTCCGGGTCCTCCGAGGGGTGGCTACACCTTC
CASSSPGPPRGGYTF
>TRBD2|TRBV6-5|TRBJ2-1|once
TGTGCCAGCAGTTACTCGCTGGGGGGGACCTACAATGAGCAGTTCTTC
CASSYSLGGTYNEQFF
>-|TRBV13|TRBJ2-3|-
TGTGCCAGCCACCGACTTCGCACAGATACGCAGTATTTT
CASHRLRTDTQYF
>TRBD1|TRBV27|TRBJ1-1|-
TGTGCCAGCAGATCCGGGACAGGGGGAGGCACTGAAGCTTTCTTT
CASRSGTGGGTEAFF
>-|TRBV6-1|TRBJ1-1|-
TGTGCCAGCAGTGGGATAATGAACACTGAAGCTTTCTTT
CASSGIMNTEAFF
>-|TRBV10-1|TRBJ2-7|-
TGCGCCAAGACACGGAGGACTAACGCCTACGAGCAGTACTTC
CAKTRRTNAYEQYF
>-|TRBV28|TRBJ2-1|-
TGTGCCAGCAGTTTGGGGTTACCTTACAATGAGCAGTTCTTC
CASSLGLPYNEQFF
>TRBD2|TRBV4-2|TRBJ2-7|-
TGTGCCAGCAGCCAAGATACGGCTAGCGGGCTGAAGGACGAGCAGTACTTC
CASSQDTASGLKDEQYF
>TRBD1|TRBV11-2|TRBJ2-2|-
TGTGCCAGCAGCAGTCGACAGGGGGCGTCCGGGGAGCTGTTTTTT
CASSSRQGASGELFF
>-|TRBV6-5|TRBJ2-7|-
TGTGCCAGCAGTTACTCGGGGGGAACCTACGAGCAGTACTTC
CASSYSGGTYEQYF
>TRBD2|TRBV4-1|TRBJ2-7|-
TGCGCCAGCAGCCTAGTCGTGACTAGCGGGAACTACGAGCAGTACTTC
CASSLVVTSGNYEQYF
>TRBD1|TRBV9|TRBJ2-7|-
TGTGCCAGCAGCGTTTCTTCCAGGGTCGGAGACAGGGCTGGGGAGCAGTACTTC
CASSVSSRVGDRAGEQYF
>-|TRBV4-3|TRBJ1-1|-
TGCGCCAGCAGCCAAGATGGGCTTGGGGCGAACACTGAAGCTTTCTTT
CASSQDGLGANTEAFF
>-|TRBV29-1|TRBJ2-7|-
TGCAGCGTTGTACCCAGGGGAAAGTGGGGAGAGCAGTACTTC
CSVVPRGKWGEQYF
>-|TRBV10-3|TRBJ2-1|-
TGTGCCATCAGTATCCGACCTAATCGTGGCTACAATGAGCAGTTCTTC
CAISIRPNRGYNEQFF
>-|TRBV19|TRBJ1-2|-
TGTGCCAGCATCGATCCAGGGTTTTATGGCTACACCTTC
CASIDPGFYGYTF
>TRBD1|TRBV7-9|TRBJ2-1|-
TGTGCCAGCAGCTGGGGACAGAATGAGCAGTTCTTC
CASSWGQNEQFF
>-|TRBV9|TRBJ1-4|once
TGTGCCAGCAGCCCCACAGGGTTTAATGAAAAACTGTTTTTT
CASSPTGFNEKLFF
>-|TRBV5-1|TRBJ2-7|-
TGCGCCAGCAGCCCCACCGGGGGGCCATACTACGAGCAGTACTTC
CASSPTGGPYYEQYF
>TRBD2|TRBV28|TRBJ2-1|-
TGTGCCACCAATCTGAGGACTAGCGGGAGAAGAATCTACAATGAGCAGTTCTTC
CATNLRTSGRRIYNEQFF
>TRBD2|TRBV4-2|TRBJ2-2|-
TGTGCCAGCAGCCAAGATCTAGGTAGCGGGAGGGCCGTTAAGACCGGGGAGCTGTTTTTT
CASSQDLGSGRAVKTGELFF
>TRBD2|TRBV7-9|TRBJ2-5|-
TGTGCCAGCAGGGTAGCGGGAGAAGAGACCCAGTACTTC
CASRVAGEETQYF
>-|TRBV27|TRBJ1-2|-
TGTGCCAGCAGTTCTATCATCGGGGGGAGATATGGAGGCTACACCTTC
CASSSIIGGRYGGYTF
>-|TRBV19|TRBJ1-1|once
TGTGCCAGTAGAGAAGCAGGCTGGAACACTGAAGCTTTCTTT
CASREAGWNTEAFF
>TRBD1|TRBV29-1|TRBJ2-3|-
TGCAGCGCGAAGGGACAGGGGGTAGATTGGGATACGCAGTATTTT
CSAKGQGVDWDTQYF
>-|TRBV7-3|TRBJ2-7|-
TGTGCCAGCAGCTTAACAGGCGGGGTTTTCGACGAGCAGTACTTC
CASSLTGGVFDEQYF